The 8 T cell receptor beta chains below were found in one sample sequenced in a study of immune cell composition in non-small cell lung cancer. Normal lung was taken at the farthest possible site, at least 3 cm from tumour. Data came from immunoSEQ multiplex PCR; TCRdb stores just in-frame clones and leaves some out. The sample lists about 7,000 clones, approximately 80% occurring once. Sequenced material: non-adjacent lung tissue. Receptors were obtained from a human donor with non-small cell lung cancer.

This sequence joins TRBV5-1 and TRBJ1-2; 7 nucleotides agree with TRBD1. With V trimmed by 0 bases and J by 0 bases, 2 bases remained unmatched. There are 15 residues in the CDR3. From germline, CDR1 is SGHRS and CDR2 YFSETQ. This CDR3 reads CASSLGTGPNYGYTF. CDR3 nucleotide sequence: TGCGCCAGCAGCTTGGGGACAGGCCCTAACTATGGCTACACCTTC.

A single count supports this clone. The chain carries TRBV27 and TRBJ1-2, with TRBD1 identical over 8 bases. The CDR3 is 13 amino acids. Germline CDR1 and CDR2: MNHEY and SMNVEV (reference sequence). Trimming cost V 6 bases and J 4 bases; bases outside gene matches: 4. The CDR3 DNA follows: TGTGCCAGCAGCCTGACAGGGGTCTATGGCTACACCTTC. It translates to CASSLTGVYGYTF.

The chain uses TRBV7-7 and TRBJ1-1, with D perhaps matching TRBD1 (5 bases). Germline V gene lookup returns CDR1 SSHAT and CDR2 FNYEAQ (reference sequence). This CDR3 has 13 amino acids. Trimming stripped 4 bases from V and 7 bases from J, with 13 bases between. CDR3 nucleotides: TGTGCCAGCAGCTCCCACCAGGGCGTTGAAGCTTTCTTT. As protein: CASSSHQGVEAFF.

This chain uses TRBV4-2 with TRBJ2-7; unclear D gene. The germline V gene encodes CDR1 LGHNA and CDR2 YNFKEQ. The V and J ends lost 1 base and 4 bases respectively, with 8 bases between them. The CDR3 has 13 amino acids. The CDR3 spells CASSQVILYEQYF. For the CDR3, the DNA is TGTGCCAGCAGCCAAGTAATACTGTACGAGCAGTACTTC.

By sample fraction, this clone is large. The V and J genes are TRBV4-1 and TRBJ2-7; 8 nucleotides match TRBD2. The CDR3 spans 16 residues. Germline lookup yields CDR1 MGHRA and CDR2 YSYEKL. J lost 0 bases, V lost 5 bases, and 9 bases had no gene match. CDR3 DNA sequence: TGCGCCAGCAGCTCCCAAGGCGGACTAGCCTCCTACGAGCAGTACTTC. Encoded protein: CASSSQGGLASYEQYF.

The CDR3 nucleotides read TGTGCCAGCAGCCAAGACGTCGAGTCAAGGCAGTTCTTC. Translated: CASSQDVESRQFF. The chain couples TRBV14 to TRBJ2-1; D ambiguous. The CDR3 sequence is 13 residues long. CDR1 is SGHDN, CDR2 FVKESK, per germline. Trimming took 0 bases from V and 12 from J, leaving 12 bases between them.

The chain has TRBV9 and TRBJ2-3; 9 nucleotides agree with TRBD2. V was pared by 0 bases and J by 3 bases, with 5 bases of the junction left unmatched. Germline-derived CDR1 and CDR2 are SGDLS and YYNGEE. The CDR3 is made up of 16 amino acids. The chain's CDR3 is CASSVGGLAITDTQYF. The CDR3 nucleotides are TGTGCCAGCAGCGTAGGAGGACTAGCGATTACAGATACGCAGTATTTT.

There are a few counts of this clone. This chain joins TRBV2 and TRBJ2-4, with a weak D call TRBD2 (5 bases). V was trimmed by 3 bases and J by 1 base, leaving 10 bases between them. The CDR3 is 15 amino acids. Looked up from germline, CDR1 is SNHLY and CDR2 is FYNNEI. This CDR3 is CASSDIGGAKNIQYF. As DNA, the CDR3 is TGTGCCAGCAGTGACATCGGCGGGGCCAAAAACATTCAGTACTTC.